Following are 5 T cell receptor beta chains from one sample sequenced in a study of blood T cell repertoires in COVID-19. Profiled with immunoSEQ multiplex PCR; TCRdb holds only in-frame clones, not every one. The sample yields more than 400,000 clones, about 90% seen once. Sequencing was done on a sample of PBMCs or T cells enriched from blood (not recorded which). Source of these receptors: a man aged 18 to 30 who had recovered from COVID-19.

This chain connects TRBV10-1 to TRBJ2-3; 9 bases line up with TRBD2. CDR1 and CDR2 (germline): WNHNN, SYGVQD (reference sequence). The V segment lost 8 bases and the J segment 6 bases; nucleotides outside the gene matches: 6. The CDR3 is 13 amino acids. The CDR3 region is CASQAGGRDTQYF. The CDR3 DNA is TGCGCCAGCCAAGCGGGAGGACGTGATACGCAGTATTTT.

This chain uses TRBV5-1 with TRBJ1-2, with 9 nucleotides matching TRBD1. The CDR3 loop spans 14 amino acids. CDR1 and CDR2 from the germline V gene are SGHRS and YFSETQ. V trimming: 2 bases; J trimming: 4 bases; junction bases outside the gene matches: 3. Written as DNA, the CDR3 is TGCGCCAGCAGCTTAGGGACAGGGTTCTATGGCTACACCTTC. Its protein is CASSLGTGFYGYTF.

The chain uses TRBV7-2 and TRBJ1-2, with D possibly TRBD1 on 5 matching bases. V lost 5 bases and J lost 2, with 12 bases in between. In germline, CDR1 is SGHTA, CDR2 FQGNSA. This CDR3 is 14 amino acids long. The CDR3 region is CASSPSAGNYGYTF. As DNA, the CDR3 is TGTGCCAGCAGCCCTTCAGCAGGGAACTATGGCTACACCTTC.

The chain has TRBV9 and TRBJ2-7; TRBD2 aligns across 8 bases. Germline V gene sequence: CDR1 SGDLS, CDR2 YYNGEE. The V gene end was trimmed by 4 bases and the J gene end by 4 bases; junction bases not matched to a gene: 7. The CDR3 contains 14 residues. CDR3 sequence reads: CASSLYAGGYEQYF. The CDR3 DNA reads as TGTGCCAGCAGCCTTTATGCGGGAGGTTACGAGCAGTACTTC.

This clone has just one count. The J gene is TRBJ2-1, the V gene TRBV2; TRBD1 matches at 8 bases. This CDR3 region has 15 residues. From germline, CDR1 is SNHLY and CDR2 FYNNEI. V lost 2 bases to trimming and J lost 4 bases; unmatched junction nucleotides: 4. The CDR3 region is CASSERQGAYNEQFF. The CDR3 bases are TGTGCCAGCAGTGAACGGCAGGGGGCTTACAATGAGCAGTTCTTC. The full variable domain, its missing parts supplied by reference TRBV2 and TRBJ2-1, is EPEVTQTPSHQVTQMGQEVILRCVPISNHLYFYWYRQILGQKVEFLVSFYNNEISEKSEIFDDQFSVERPDGSNFTLKIRSTKLEDSAMYFCASSERQGAYNEQFFGPGTRLTVL.